This T cell receptor beta chain was identified in a study of blood T cell repertoires in COVID-19. Across the whole study: The cDNA or gDNA used as material had been derived from T cells, B-cell-depleted T cells, or PBMCs.

This clone occurred once. Clones were read by immunoSEQ multiplex PCR, and TCRdb kept only the in-frame ones, dropping some. Among over 200,000 clones listed, about 89% were seen once. CDR3 length: 14 amino acids. The germline V gene encodes CDR1 PRHDT and CDR2 FYEKMQ (reference sequence). Trimming cost V 4 bases and J 7 bases; bases outside gene matches: 7. The sample consisted of PBMCs or T cells enriched from blood (not recorded which). The J gene is TRBJ2-1, the V gene TRBV13; the match to TRBD1 covers 7 bases. The receptor comes from a man between 35 and 55 years old who had recovered from COVID-19. This CDR3 is CASSSGPQGNEQFF. DNA for the CDR3: TGTGCCAGCAGCTCCGGCCCACAGGGGAATGAGCAGTTCTTC.